This T cell receptor (beta chain) was documented in a study of shared clonotypes between healthy human individuals. Study-level points and caveats: The rarefaction results pointed to incomplete sorted-subset sequencing despite large depth.

The method was immunoSEQ multiplex PCR; TCRdb's version includes in-frame clones alone and lacks a portion of them. This table holds roughly 2.2 million clones, more than 80% found once. V lost 4 bases and J lost 4, with 10 bases in between. Germline lookup yields CDR1 MNHNS and CDR2 SASEGT. The CDR3 length is 13 residues. As to this clone: Its antigen is not identified.

Adult Caucasians living in Nashville, Tennessee made up all of the donors. The authors divided CD4+ cells into CD45RA+ naive and CD45RA-negative memory subsets. This receptor was identified in a man aged 18 to 29 in good health. Some clones in this sample may be carry-over from other donors' samples. The sequenced sample consisted of naive CD4+ T cells from PBMCs. Subset defined: CD45RA+ positively selected. This rearrangement joins TRBV6-1 to TRBJ1-1; no clear D. The CDR3 DNA reads TGTGCCAGCAGTGCTCTTACCGGCACTGAAGCTTTCTTT. This codes for CASSALTGTEAFF.